A single sample gave rise to the 14 T cell receptor beta chains below, sequenced in a study of blood T cell repertoires in COVID-19. Some clones are missing from TCRdb's copy, which holds only in-frame ones; the method was immunoSEQ multiplex PCR. The sample lists 290,000 or so clones, around 90% occurring once. Sequenced sample: PBMCs or T cells enriched from blood (not recorded which). These receptor sequences come from a woman in her 30s who had recovered from COVID-19.

The CDR3 sequence is CASGLVDTGELFF. The CDR3 nucleotides are TGTGCTAGTGGTTTAGTAGACACCGGGGAGCTGTTTTTT. The gene calls are TRBV12-5 and TRBJ2-2; D unclear. In germline, CDR1 is LGHNT, CDR2 FRNRAP. The CDR3 has 13 residues. Trimming left V 3 bases short and J 3 bases short, with 5 bases between.

The chain combines TRBV6-6 with TRBJ1-5, with 8 bases aligning to TRBD1. CDR1 MNHNY and CDR2 SVGAGI come from the germline V gene (reference sequence). The V segment lost 5 bases and the J segment 6 bases; nucleotides outside the gene matches: 6. This CDR3 is built from 14 residues. The CDR3 loop is CASSTGQGAQPQHF. CDR3 sequence (DNA): TGTGCCAGCAGTACCGGACAGGGCGCTCAGCCCCAGCATTTT.

The CDR3 loop reads CASSLVTSTGELFF. The CDR3 nucleotides are TGTGCCAGCAGCTTAGTTACTAGCACCGGGGAGCTGTTTTTT. This chain links TRBV7-6 with TRBJ2-2; a weak D match, TRBD2 (5 bases). The CDR3 is 14 amino acids. Germline lookup yields CDR1 SGHVS and CDR2 FNYEAQ. V lost 1 base, J lost 4 bases, and 7 bases lay in between.

This rearrangement joins TRBV18 to TRBJ2-1, with D tentatively TRBD2 (6 bases). V was trimmed by 0 bases and J by 10 bases, leaving 22 bases between them. CDR3 length: 17 residues. In germline, CDR1 is KGHSH, CDR2 LQKENI. CDR3 in amino acids: CASSPPAGTPLVDEQFF. CDR3 coding DNA: TGTGCCAGCTCACCACCTGCCGGGACTCCTTTGGTTGACGAGCAGTTCTTC. Full variable domain (missing parts from reference TRBV18 and TRBJ2-1): NAGVMQNPRHLVRRRGQEARLRCSPMKGHSHVYWYRQLPEEGLKFMVYLQKENIIDESGMPKERFSAEFPKEGPSILRIQQVVRGDSAAYFCASSPPAGTPLVDEQFFGPGTRLTVL.

The CDR3 bases are TGTGCCAGCTCACCGGTAGAGGATGGAAACACCATATATTTT. Its translation is CASSPVEDGNTIYF. The gene calls are TRBV18 and TRBJ1-3, with no clear D. The V and J ends lost 3 bases and 3 bases respectively, with 9 bases between them. The CDR3 contains 14 residues. Germline CDR1 is KGHSH and CDR2 is LQKENI.

The rearrangement uses TRBV7-9 and TRBJ2-3, with 8 bases fitting TRBD2. The CDR3 covers 15 residues. Germline CDR1 SEHNR, CDR2 FQNEAQ (reference sequence). With V trimmed by 5 bases and J by 1 base, 5 bases remained unmatched. The CDR3 sequence is CASSPTSGGTDTQYF. CDR3 coding DNA: TGTGCCAGCAGCCCAACTAGCGGAGGCACAGATACGCAGTATTTT.

This clone was counted a single time. This chain connects TRBV11-3 to TRBJ2-7, with D perhaps matching TRBD2 (6 bases). This CDR3 contains 15 residues. V was cut by 1 base and J by 4 bases, with 14 bases left in between. Germline V gene sequence: CDR1 SGHNT, CDR2 YENEEA. The CDR3 coding sequence is TGTGCCAGCAGCTTAGCTCCGGGAGACCCATACGAGCAGTACTTC. This sequence encodes CASSLAPGDPYEQYF.

The chain uses TRBV6-5 and TRBJ2-5; no clear D gene. Germline values: CDR1 MNHEY, CDR2 SVGAGI. The CDR3 consists of 14 residues. V was clipped by 2 bases and J by 3 bases, with 10 bases between them. CDR3 bases: TGTGCCAGCAGTTACGGGCATACAAAAGAGACCCAGTACTTC. It codes for CASSYGHTKETQYF.

This sequence joins TRBV3-1 (or the pseudogene TRBV3-2) and TRBJ1-3; maybe TRBD1 (5 bases). CDR1 and CDR2 (germline): LGHDT, YNNKEL (reference sequence). Trimming stripped 2 bases from V and 4 bases from J, with 9 bases between. The CDR3 covers 14 residues. The CDR3 DNA is TGTGCCAGCAGCCAACTGCGGGGGGGAAACACCATATATTTT. It encodes CASSQLRGGNTIYF.

V gene TRBV7-8 combines with J gene TRBJ1-3; 8 bases are shared with TRBD1. CDR1 and CDR2 from the germline V gene are SGHVS and FQNEAQ. The CDR3 consists of 16 residues. V lost 5 bases, J lost 0 bases, and 6 bases stayed unmatched. The CDR3 DNA reads as TGTGCCAGCAGCCCCCGACAGGGGAACTCTGGAAACACCATATATTTT. Translated, it gives CASSPRQGNSGNTIYF.

V usage is TRBV18 and J usage is TRBJ1-3; 11 nucleotides match TRBD1. The germline CDR1 and CDR2 sequences are KGHSH and LQKENI. With V trimmed by 3 bases and J by 3 bases, 13 bases remained unmatched. This CDR3 contains 19 residues. The CDR3, as DNA: TGTGCCAGCTCACCCCGAAACCGGGACAGGGGGACTGGTGGAAACACCATATATTTT. Translation gives CASSPRNRDRGTGGNTIYF.

V gene TRBV28 combines with J gene TRBJ1-1; possibly TRBD1 for D (5 bases). Trimming shortened V by 5 bases and J by 4 bases, and 17 bases separated the two germline ends. Germline V lookup: CDR1 MDHEN, CDR2 SYDVKM. The CDR3 covers 15 residues. The chain's CDR3 is CASSPRSYGGTEAFF. Here the CDR3 DNA reads TGTGCCAGCAGTCCCCGGTCATACGGGGGCACTGAAGCTTTCTTT.

This rearrangement joins TRBV20-1 to TRBJ2-7, with D hard to call. CDR1 DFQATT and CDR2 SNEGSKA come from the germline V gene (reference sequence). The CDR3 length is 11 residues. Trimming pared 4 bases from V and 0 bases from J, leaving 4 bases between. The CDR3 spells CSAIFSYEQYF. CDR3 DNA sequence: TGCAGTGCTATCTTCTCCTACGAGCAGTACTTC.

In its sample, this clone was seen a few times. This rearrangement joins TRBV19 to TRBJ1-6; D is unclear. V was cut by 0 bases and J by 13 bases, with 19 bases left in between. The CDR3 totals 16 residues. CDR1 is LNHDA, CDR2 SQIVND, per germline (reference sequence). CDR3 nucleotide sequence: TGTGCCAGTAGTATAGAGGCCCCGGCCGCGGGGTCGCCCCTCCACTTT. It specifies CASSIEAPAAGSPLHF.